Presented here are 10 T cell receptor beta chains from one specimen sequenced in a study of blood T cell repertoires in COVID-19. Sequenced by immunoSEQ multiplex PCR; TCRdb stores in-frame clones only, minus some. The table shows about 80,000 clones, with roughly 80% occurring only once. What was sequenced was peripheral blood. Receptor source: a woman in her 70s with acute or convalescent COVID-19.

The chain employs TRBV2 and TRBJ1-1, with 8 bases lining up with TRBD1. This CDR3 is built from 15 residues. V lost 6 bases, J lost 3 bases, and 9 bases stayed unmatched. Germline-derived CDR1 and CDR2 are SNHLY and FYNNEI. The CDR3 DNA is TGTGCCAGCAGAGGGCCGGGACAGGCGTACACTGAAGCTTTCTTT. This gives the protein CASRGPGQAYTEAFF.

The gene calls are TRBV7-9 and TRBJ1-1; D is ambiguous. With 1 base removed from V and 1 base from J, the gap between germline ends came to 7 bases. The CDR3 consists of 14 residues. CDR1 is SEHNR and CDR2 is FQNEAQ in the germline V gene (reference sequence). CDR3 in amino acids: CASSLDSRNTEAFF. The DNA for the CDR3 is TGTGCCAGCAGCTTAGACAGCCGGAACACTGAAGCTTTCTTT.

Only one count was recorded for this clone. The chain carries TRBV5-1 and TRBJ2-5, with D hard to call. The ends were cut back, 5 bases at V and 2 bases at J, with 16 bases in the middle. The CDR3 is made up of 15 amino acids. Germline V gene lookup returns CDR1 SGHRS and CDR2 YFSETQ. The CDR3 DNA follows: TGCGCCAGCAGGCCTACCTTGTTAGCTCAAGAGACCCAGTACTTC. It is translated as CASRPTLLAQETQYF.

The J gene is TRBJ1-5, the V gene TRBV6-6, with D unresolved. Germline CDR1 is MNHNY and CDR2 is SVGAGI (reference sequence). The CDR3 has 14 residues. V lost 6 bases, J lost 0 bases, and 9 bases lay in between. CDR3: CASRDDTSNQPQHF. The CDR3, as DNA: TGTGCCAGCAGAGATGACACTAGCAATCAGCCCCAGCATTTT.

The V and J genes are TRBV2 and TRBJ1-1; D is ambiguous. This CDR3 comprises 14 residues. Germline lookup yields CDR1 SNHLY and CDR2 FYNNEI. The ends were cut back, 3 bases at V and 2 bases at J, with 10 bases in the middle. CDR3 coding DNA: TGTGCCAGCAGTGAGGTCGCAGGAAACACTGAAGCTTTCTTT. It encodes CASSEVAGNTEAFF. The entire variable domain, with the rest obtained from reference TRBV2 and TRBJ1-1, is as follows: EPEVTQTPSHQVTQMGQEVILRCVPISNHLYFYWYRQILGQKVEFLVSFYNNEISEKSEIFDDQFSVERPDGSNFTLKIRSTKLEDSAMYFCASSEVAGNTEAFFGQGTRLTVV.

The chain has TRBV4-1 and TRBJ2-1, with a possible D match to TRBD2 (6 bases). V shed 1 base and J shed 7 bases, with 14 bases lying between them. Per germline, CDR1 MGHRA and CDR2 YSYEKL. There are 15 residues in the CDR3. As DNA, the CDR3 is TGCGCCAGCAGCCAAGTCGCGACTAGAGAGAATGAGCAGTTCTTC. Its translation is CASSQVATRENEQFF.

In DNA, the CDR3 is TGTGCCAGCAGCTCCGGACTAGCGGGAGACTTTGGTAGCACAGATACGCAGTATTTT. Protein product: CASSSGLAGDFGSTDTQYF. The chain links TRBV7-6 to TRBJ2-3; 13 bases map to TRBD2. CDR1 is SGHVS, CDR2 FNYEAQ, per germline. After removal of 4 bases from V and 0 bases from J, the junction contained 10 bases not matched to a gene. This CDR3 comprises 19 residues.

The rearrangement uses TRBV18 and TRBJ2-3, with D perhaps matching TRBD1 (5 bases). Trimming took off 6 bases at V and 6 bases at J, with 16 bases between the two ends. The CDR3 loop spans 14 amino acids. Germline V gives CDR1 KGHSH, CDR2 LQKENI. CDR3 sequence reads: CASSHPVDTDTQYF. For the CDR3, the DNA is TGTGCCAGCTCCCACCCAGTGGACACCGATACGCAGTATTTT.

The chain employs TRBV6-2 or TRBV6-3 and TRBJ2-5, with 7 bases lining up with TRBD2. V shed 0 bases and J 5 bases; nucleotides not matched to a gene: 15. CDR3 length: 18 residues. Germline loops: CDR1 MNHEY, CDR2 SVGEGT. The CDR3 loop is CASSYSTRPSGEAETQYF. DNA of the CDR3: TGTGCCAGCAGTTACTCGACGAGGCCTAGCGGAGAGGCGGAGACCCAGTACTTC.

This clone appeared once. The chain joins TRBV18 to TRBJ2-1, with D tentatively TRBD2 (6 bases). V dropped 3 bases and J dropped 1 base, with 13 bases sitting between them. Germline V CDR1 and CDR2: KGHSH, LQKENI. The CDR3 spans 16 residues. The CDR3 DNA reads TGTGCCAGCTCACCTCTGGGGCTAGCGTCCTACAATGAGCAGTTCTTC. As protein: CASSPLGLASYNEQFF.